This T cell receptor beta chain was sequenced in a study of control samples from healthy donors and cancer patients. The CDR3 runs to 17 residues. Trimming at V came to 5 bases and at J to 10 bases, leaving 22 bases not matched to a gene. Germline CDR1 is KGHSH and CDR2 is LQKENI. The table came from immunoSEQ multiplex PCR; TCRdb's copy has only in-frame clones and leaves some out. This table holds around 230,000 clones, just under 95% found once. The TCR comes from a man aged 45-65 years in good health. The gene calls are TRBV18 and TRBJ1-1; 7 bases are shared with TRBD1. Material: blood. The CDR3 coding sequence is TGTGCCAGCTCAACTGGGGGTGTAGCGAAAGGGACAGATGGAGCTTTCTTT. It yields the protein CASSTGGVAKGTDGAFF.